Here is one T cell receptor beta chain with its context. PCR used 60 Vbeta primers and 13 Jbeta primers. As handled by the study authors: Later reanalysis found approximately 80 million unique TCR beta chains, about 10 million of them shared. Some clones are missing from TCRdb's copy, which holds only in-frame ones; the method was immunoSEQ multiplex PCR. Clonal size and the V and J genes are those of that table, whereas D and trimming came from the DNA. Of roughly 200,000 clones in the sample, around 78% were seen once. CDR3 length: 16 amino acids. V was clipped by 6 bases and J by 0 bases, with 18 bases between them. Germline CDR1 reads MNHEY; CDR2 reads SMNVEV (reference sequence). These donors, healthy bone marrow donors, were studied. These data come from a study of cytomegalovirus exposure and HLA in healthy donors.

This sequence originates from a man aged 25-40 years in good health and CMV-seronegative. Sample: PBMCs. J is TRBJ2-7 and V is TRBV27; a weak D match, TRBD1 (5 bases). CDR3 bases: TGTGCCAGCAGCCTTAAACGGACATCGAGCTCCTACGAGCAGTACTTC. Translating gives CASSLKRTSSSYEQYF.